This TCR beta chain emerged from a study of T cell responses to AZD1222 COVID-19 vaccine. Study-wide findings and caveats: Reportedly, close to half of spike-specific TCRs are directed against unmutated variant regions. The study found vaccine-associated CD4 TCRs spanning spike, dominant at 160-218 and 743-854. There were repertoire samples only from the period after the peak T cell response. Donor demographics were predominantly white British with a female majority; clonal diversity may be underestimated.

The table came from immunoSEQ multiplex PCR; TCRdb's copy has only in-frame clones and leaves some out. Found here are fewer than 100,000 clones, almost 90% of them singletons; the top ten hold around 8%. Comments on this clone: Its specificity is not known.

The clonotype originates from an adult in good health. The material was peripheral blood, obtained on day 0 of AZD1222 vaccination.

CDR3 protein: CASSQEGGTSYEQYF. CDR3 sequence (DNA): TGTGCCAGCAGCCAAGAGGGGGGTACTTCCTACGAGCAGTACTTC. The rearrangement links TRBV4-2 to TRBJ2-7; perhaps TRBD2 as D (6 bases). V lost 0 bases and J 1 base, leaving 10 bases between the germline ends. The CDR3 is 15 residues long. The germline V gene has CDR1 LGHNA and CDR2 YNFKEQ.